This T cell receptor beta chain was retrieved from a study of T cell responses to AZD1222 COVID-19 vaccine. The CDR3 has 13 residues. Deletions cut 2 bases from V and 1 base from J, with 8 bases between. The germline CDR1 and CDR2 sequences are GTSNPN and SVGIG (reference sequence). The assay was immunoSEQ multiplex PCR, and TCRdb's table has in-frame clones only and misses some. The table has 150,000 to 200,000 clones, around 87% seen once. The material sequenced was peripheral blood, taken on day 0 of AZD1222 vaccination. This TCR derives from an adult in good health. V is TRBV30 and J is TRBJ1-1; possibly TRBD1 for D (6 bases). CDR3 nucleotides: TGTGCCTGGAGTTCACAGGGGAACACTGAAGCTTTCTTT. As protein: CAWSSQGNTEAFF.